This TCR beta chain was sequenced during a study of read filtering for tumor transcriptome and immune sequencing. Study context: Patients were 17 to 20 male and around 15 female, mean age 65.9 years, range about 45 to 85. Study results and caveats: IR-seq captured clonotypes deeper and more reliably than RNA-seq. IR-seq and RNA-seq agreed better without single-read clonotypes.

CDR3 size: 14 residues. The J segment lost 4 bases and the V segment lost 5 bases, leaving 5 bases of the junction unmatched. The germline gives CDR1 SEHNR, CDR2 FQNEAQ (reference sequence). This clonotype was counted many times. As yet, its antigen is unknown. From 300 to 450 ng of RNA, a library with molecular barcoded alpha/delta and beta/gamma adaptors was made. TCRdb called the reads again in MiXCR, with one record for every CDR3 protein. The sample includes 50,000 or so distinct CDR3 sequences, more than 10% of them seen just once. The rearrangement uses TRBV7-9 and TRBJ1-3, with 7 bases lining up with TRBD1. The sequence was obtained from a donor at least 40 years old with multiple myeloma. Material: a population of CD138-negative cells sorted from bone marrow. The CDR3 spells CASSRQGSGNTIYF. CDR3 bases: TGTGCCAGCAGCCGACAGGGCTCCGGAAACACCATATATTTT.